The T cell receptor (beta chain) under discussion was sequenced for a study of naive and memory T cell subsets. Both TRBC1 and TRBC2 were covered by a beta constant-region primer of two equimolar oligonucleotides. The ligated cDNA underwent four PCR rounds using SP2 and nested alpha and beta constant-region primers. Via MiXCR, TCRdb re-called the UMI-ligation and nested PCR reads, giving one row per CDR3 protein. The table has some 82,000 distinct CDR3 sequences, 11% seen once. Note on this clonotype: No antigen is known for it.

Germline CDR1 and CDR2: SNHLY and FYNNEI. The CDR3 extends over 12 amino acids. V lost 7 bases, J lost 4 bases, and 5 bases lay in between. Findings and limits, study-wide: Naive repertoires, especially CD8, held a few larger clonotypes, possibly memory cells re-expressing CD45RA.

The sequencing input was naive CD4+ T cells from blood. The chain has TRBV2 and TRBJ2-6; the D gene is possibly TRBD2 (5 bases). This clonotype originated in a human donor in good health. CDR3: CASTGGANVLTF. The CDR3 DNA sequence: TGTGCCAGCACGGGAGGGGCCAACGTCCTGACTTTC.